Given below is one TCR beta chain in context. Its antigen is still unknown. The data derive from a study of T cell repertoires in cytomegalovirus infection. In the study overall: Indicated by public TCR beta signatures were CMV infection and matching HLA type.

TCRdb independently ran MiXCR on the reads; one entry per CDR3 protein. The data show some 920,000 distinct CDR3 sequences, approximately 30% seen once. The material was cultured CD8+ T cells from PBMCs, obtained from culture after CMV antigen stimulation. The TCR originated in a human donor in good health (CMV status not recorded). Some clones in this sample may be carry-over from other donors' samples.

This CDR3 reads CASSRTGRDEQYF. CDR3 nucleotides: TGTGCCAGCAGTAGGACAGGGCGGGACGAGCAGTACTTC. The chain carries TRBV6-5 and TRBJ2-7; 8 bases agree with TRBD1. Trimming cost V 5 bases and J 5 bases; bases outside gene matches: 5. The CDR3 runs to 13 residues. CDR1 is MNHEY, CDR2 SVGAGI, per germline.